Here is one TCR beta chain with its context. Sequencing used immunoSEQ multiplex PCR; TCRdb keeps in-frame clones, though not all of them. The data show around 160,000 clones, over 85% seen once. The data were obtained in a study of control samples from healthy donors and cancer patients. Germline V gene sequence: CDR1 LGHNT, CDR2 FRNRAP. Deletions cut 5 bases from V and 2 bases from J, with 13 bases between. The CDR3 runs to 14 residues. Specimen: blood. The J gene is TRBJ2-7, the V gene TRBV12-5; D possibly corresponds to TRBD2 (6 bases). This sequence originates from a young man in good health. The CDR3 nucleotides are TGTGCTAGTGGTACGGGACTTCCGACCTACGAGCAGTACTTC. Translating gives CASGTGLPTYEQYF.